A selection of T cell receptor beta chains follows, all from one sample in a study of T cells after yellow fever vaccination. TCRdb re-called the 5' RACE reads with MiXCR, one entry per CDR3 protein. The sample comprises 300,000 to 350,000 distinct CDR3 sequences, 3.5% to 4.5% of which are singletons, and less than 20% rests with the top ten. The sample was PBMCs, taken 15 days after the yellow fever booster vaccination. Source of these receptors: a man between 18 and 35 years old who received the YFV17D yellow fever vaccine. Both conserved end residues are part of each CDR3. Fields, in order: CDR3 DNA, CDR3 protein, V gene, D gene, J gene, clone size. D genes are given only for firm matches. Clone size is given for some rows only: seen once, a few or many times, or a class if the clone is expanded.

TGCGCCAGCAGCCAAGGCGGCCGACTAGCGGCCAATGAGCAGTTCTTC	CASSQGGRLAANEQFF	TRBV4-3	TRBD2	TRBJ2-1	few
TGTGCCAGCAGAGAGGACAGGGCGGCTTTCTTT	CASREDRAAFF	TRBV12-3/TRBV12-4	TRBD1	TRBJ1-1	many
TGCAGTGCTAGAACCCCGAAAGAGACAGGGGTGCATCCCCTCCACTTT	CSARTPKETGVHPLHF	TRBV20-1	TRBD1	TRBJ1-6	many
TGTGCCAGCAGCCTGACTAGCGGGGGGCAACAGGATACGCAGTATTTT	CASSLTSGGQQDTQYF	TRBV5-4	TRBD2	TRBJ2-3	many
TGCAGTGCTAGAGATCCTGGGGGGGTAACCGGGGAGCTGTTTTTT	CSARDPGGVTGELFF	TRBV20-1	TRBD2	TRBJ2-2	.
TGTGCCAGCAGCTTAGACAGGGTTTTCTCACCCCTCCACTTT	CASSLDRVFSPLHF	TRBV11-2	.	TRBJ1-6	many
TGTGCCAGCAGCTTAGGGTATAGTGCCTTCACAGATACGCAGTATTTT	CASSLGYSAFTDTQYF	TRBV7-9	.	TRBJ2-3	.
TGTGCCAGCAGTTACACAGGGTCTGATGGCTACACCTTC	CASSYTGSDGYTF	TRBV6-5	.	TRBJ1-2	many
TGTGCCAGCAACCCGGACTTGGCTGGAAACACCATATATTTT	CASNPDLAGNTIYF	TRBV9	.	TRBJ1-3	few
TGCGCCAGCAGCTTTACTGGGGGCCCAGGGGATGAAAAACTGTTTTTT	CASSFTGGPGDEKLFF	TRBV5-1	.	TRBJ1-4	few
TGTGCCAGCAGCAGCCTAGGACAGGTTCAATCTGGGGCCAACGTCCTGACTTTC	CASSSLGQVQSGANVLTF	TRBV13	TRBD1	TRBJ2-6	few
TGCAGCGTTGATTCAGCGAACCAAGAGACCCAGTACTTC	CSVDSANQETQYF	TRBV29-1	.	TRBJ2-5	few
TGTGCCAGCAGCCGGACAGGGGAGAATGGCGGGGAGCTGTTTTTT	CASSRTGENGGELFF	TRBV12-3/TRBV12-4	TRBD1	TRBJ2-2	few
TGCGCCAGCAGCTTGGGGTTGGGTCAGCCCCAGCATTTT	CASSLGLGQPQHF	TRBV5-1	.	TRBJ1-5	many
TGTGCCAGCAGCAAACAACCGTCCGTCTTC	CASSKQPSVF	TRBV21-1	.	TRBJ2-1	few
TGTGCCAGCAGCCCATCAGGGACTAGTGCAGATACGCAGTATTTT	CASSPSGTSADTQYF	TRBV5-5	TRBD2	TRBJ2-3	many
TGTGCCAGCGGACTAGGGGACGGCAATCAGCCCCAGCATTTT	CASGLGDGNQPQHF	TRBV12-3/TRBV12-4	.	TRBJ1-5	many
TGTGCCAGCACCATTACAAAGGGGGTCGCGGATGAGCAGTTCTTC	CASTITKGVADEQFF	TRBV6-5	.	TRBJ2-1	few
TGTGCCAGCCGTGGGGACCATCAGCCCCAGCATTTT	CASRGDHQPQHF	TRBV28	.	TRBJ1-5	few
TGTGCCAGCAGCTTAGTTGAAGGGACACCGTATAATTCACCCCTCCACTTT	CASSLVEGTPYNSPLHF	TRBV7-9	.	TRBJ1-6	few
TGCGCCAGCAGCCAAGGAGACACCTCCTCTGGGGCCAACGTCCTGACTTTC	CASSQGDTSSGANVLTF	TRBV4-3	.	TRBJ2-6	few
TGCGCCAGCAGCCAGGACAGGGCCGCTAACTATGGCTACACCTTC	CASSQDRAANYGYTF	TRBV4-3	TRBD1	TRBJ1-2	few
TGTGCCAGTCGGGACAGGGATTCCTTTCATCAGCCCCAGCATTTT	CASRDRDSFHQPQHF	TRBV19	TRBD1	TRBJ1-5	.
TGTGCCAGCAGCATTATGCCGGGACTCGCAAGGACGAGGGGAGAGACCCAGTACTTC	CASSIMPGLARTRGETQYF	TRBV11-2	.	TRBJ2-5	.
TGTGCCATCGCAGGCGGAGGGAATCAGCCCCAGCATTTT	CAIAGGGNQPQHF	TRBV10-3	.	TRBJ1-5	many
TGTGCCAGCAGGTCGACAGGCCCCTACGAGCAGTACTTC	CASRSTGPYEQYF	TRBV25-1	.	TRBJ2-7	.
TGCGCCAGCAGCCAAGATCCGCTAGCGGGGAACCAAGAGACCCAGTACTTC	CASSQDPLAGNQETQYF	TRBV4-1	TRBD2	TRBJ2-5	few
TGTGCCAGCAGCCCCCGTCGATTAGCGGGGGGGAGCACAGATACGCAGTATTTT	CASSPRRLAGGSTDTQYF	TRBV7-2	TRBD2	TRBJ2-3	few
TGCAGTGCTAGGCCCCCAGGACAACACACTGAAGCTTTCTTT	CSARPPGQHTEAFF	TRBV20-1	.	TRBJ1-1	.